This TCR beta chain appears in the sequencing data of a study of blood T cell repertoires in COVID-19 (TCRdb year 2020). For the study in its entirety: The collaborator samples originated in the United States, Italy and Spain and spanned the acute and convalescent phases of COVID-19. The dataset comprised deeply sampled blood TCRbeta repertoires from subjects exposed to, actively infected with, or recovered from COVID-19. Where available, HLA class I and class II types were obtained from metadata supplied by the sample provider rather than from assay-based typing. Samples came from the ongoing ImmuneRACE study (first 160 participants) plus 1,254 subjects from 6 global collaborators. The repertoires were released in a freely available public database meant as a resource for research on the immune response to SARS-CoV-2. A de-identified subject ID, COVID-19 status, age in years and sex were almost always included in the sample metadata. The material from the prospective study consisted of cDNA or gDNA derived from T cells, B-cell-depleted T cells, or PBMCs.

Paper-wide results and their limitations: The quantity of clinical and demographic metadata differed by source and by participant and was supplied without curation.

TCRbeta CDR3 regions were amplified from genomic DNA using the immunoSEQ Assay, a bias-controlled multiplex PCR. Per the authors' processing: The number of nucleated cells in each sample was estimated by amplification of reference gene primers within the assay. To quantify the absolute abundance of each unique TCRbeta CDR3 rearrangement, sequence reads were collapsed and filtered. For each sample, productive Simpson clonality was calculated by taking the square root of Simpson's diversity index across productive rearrangements. TCRdb limited this immuneACCESS table to in-frame rearrangements with V and J called. A share of clones is missing; checked studies link under half to unresolved V genes, and the rest is unexplained. V, J and clone size derive from that table, while D and trimming were established from the DNA sequence. Within this sample are 150,000 to 200,000 clones, with more than 85% of them counted one time only. Of the sample, approximately 0.5% is held by the ten largest clones.

Notes on this clone: The specificity of this receptor is unknown. No much larger clone is present one base from it, and per-base qualities are unavailable.

Reading the germline V gene (reference sequence) gives CDR1 MNHEY and CDR2 SMNVEV. Between the V and J ends, shortened by 4 bases and 1 base respectively, the junction contains 11 bases. The CDR3 contains 14 residues, cysteine and phenylalanine counted. Only the CDR3 part of the read is kept: 42 bases, read in frame from the first base. The collaborating institutions used their own protocols to collect whole blood in K2EDTA tubes. For TCRbeta analysis, collaborators shipped samples as frozen whole blood, isolated PBMCs, or DNA extracted from either of those sample types. The material sequenced was peripheral blood. The chain uses TRBV27 and TRBJ2-7, with the D segment identity uncertain. This sequence originates from a man aged 50-59 years with acute or convalescent COVID-19. The CDR3 is CASSSPTSSYEQYF. In nucleotides, the sequence is TGTGCCAGCAGTTCCCCGACATCGTCCTACGAGCAGTACTTC.